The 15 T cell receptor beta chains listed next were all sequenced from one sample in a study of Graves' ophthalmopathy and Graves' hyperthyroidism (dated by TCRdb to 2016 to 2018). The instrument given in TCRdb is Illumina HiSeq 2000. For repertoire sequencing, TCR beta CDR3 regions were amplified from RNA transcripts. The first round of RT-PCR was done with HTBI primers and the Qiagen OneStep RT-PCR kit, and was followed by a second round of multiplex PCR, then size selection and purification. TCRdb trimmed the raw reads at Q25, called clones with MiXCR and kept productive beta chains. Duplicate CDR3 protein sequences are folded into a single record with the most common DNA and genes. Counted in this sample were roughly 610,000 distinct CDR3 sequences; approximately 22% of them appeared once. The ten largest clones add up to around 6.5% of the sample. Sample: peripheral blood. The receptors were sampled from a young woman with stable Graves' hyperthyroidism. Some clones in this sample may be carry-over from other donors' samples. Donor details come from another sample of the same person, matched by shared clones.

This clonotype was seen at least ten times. CDR3 amino acids: CASSLYGNLNTEAFF. DNA for the CDR3: TGTGCCAGCAGTTTATATGGAAACTTGAACACTGAAGCTTTCTTT. The chain recombines TRBV12-3 or TRBV12-4 with TRBJ1-1, with unresolved D. Trimming pared 2 bases from V and 0 bases from J, leaving 10 bases between. The CDR3 extends over 15 amino acids.

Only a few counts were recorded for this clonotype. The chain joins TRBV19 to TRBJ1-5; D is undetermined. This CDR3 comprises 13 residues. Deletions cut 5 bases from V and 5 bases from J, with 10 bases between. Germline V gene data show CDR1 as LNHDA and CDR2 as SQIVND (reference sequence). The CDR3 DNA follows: TGTGCCAGTAGTCAGGCCGGCGATCAGCCCCAGCATTTT. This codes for CASSQAGDQPQHF.

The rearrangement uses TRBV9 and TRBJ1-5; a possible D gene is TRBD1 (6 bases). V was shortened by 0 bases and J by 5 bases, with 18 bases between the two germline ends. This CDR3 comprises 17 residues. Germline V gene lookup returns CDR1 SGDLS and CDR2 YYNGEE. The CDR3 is CASSVGGGGAGDQPQHF. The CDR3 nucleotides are TGTGCCAGCAGCGTAGGGGGTGGGGGGGCCGGCGATCAGCCCCAGCATTTT.

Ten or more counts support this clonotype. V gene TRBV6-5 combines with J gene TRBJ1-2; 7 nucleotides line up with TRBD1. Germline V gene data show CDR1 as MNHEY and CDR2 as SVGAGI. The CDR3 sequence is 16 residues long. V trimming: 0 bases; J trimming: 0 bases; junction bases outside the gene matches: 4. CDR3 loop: CASSYSGQHTNYGYTF. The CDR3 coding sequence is TGTGCCAGCAGTTACTCGGGACAGCACACTAACTATGGCTACACCTTC.

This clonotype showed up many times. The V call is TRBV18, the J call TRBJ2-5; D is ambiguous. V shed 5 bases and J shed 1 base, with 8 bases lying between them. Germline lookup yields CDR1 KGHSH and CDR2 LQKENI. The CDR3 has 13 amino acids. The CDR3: CASSSSTQETQYF. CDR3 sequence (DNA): TGTGCCAGCTCAAGCTCCACCCAAGAGACCCAGTACTTC.

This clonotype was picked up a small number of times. CDR3 amino acids: CATADLKWTSSYEQYF. The DNA of the CDR3 is TGTGCCACTGCCGACCTCAAGTGGACGAGCTCCTACGAGCAGTACTTC. The chain links TRBV10-3 to TRBJ2-7; D unresolved. Between the trimmed V and J ends, which lost 10 bases and 0 bases, there was a span of 22 bases. The CDR3 consists of 16 residues. Germline CDR1 ENHRY, CDR2 SYGVKD.

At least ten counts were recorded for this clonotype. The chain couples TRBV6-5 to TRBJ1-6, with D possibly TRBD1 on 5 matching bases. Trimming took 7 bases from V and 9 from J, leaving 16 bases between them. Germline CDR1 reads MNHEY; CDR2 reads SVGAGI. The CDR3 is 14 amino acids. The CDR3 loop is CASKVGTLPSPLHF. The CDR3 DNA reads TGTGCCAGCAAAGTGGGGACCTTACCTTCACCCCTCCACTTT.

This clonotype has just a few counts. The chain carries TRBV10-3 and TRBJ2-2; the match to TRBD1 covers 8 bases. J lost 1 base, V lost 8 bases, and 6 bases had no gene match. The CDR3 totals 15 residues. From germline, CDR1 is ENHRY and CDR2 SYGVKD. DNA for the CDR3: TGTGCCATCGGCCAGACAGGGGAGAACACCGGGGAGCTGTTTTTT. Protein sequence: CAIGQTGENTGELFF.

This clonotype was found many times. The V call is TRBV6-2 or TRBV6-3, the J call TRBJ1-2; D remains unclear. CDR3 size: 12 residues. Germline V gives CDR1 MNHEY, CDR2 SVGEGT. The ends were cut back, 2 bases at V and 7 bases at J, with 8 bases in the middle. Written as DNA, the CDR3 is TGTGCCAGCAGTTACCGGCTGGCTGGCTACACCTTC. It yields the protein CASSYRLAGYTF.

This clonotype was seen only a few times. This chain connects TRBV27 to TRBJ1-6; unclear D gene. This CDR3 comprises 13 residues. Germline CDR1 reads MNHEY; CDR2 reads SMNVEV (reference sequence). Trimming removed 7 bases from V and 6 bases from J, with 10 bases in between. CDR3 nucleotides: TGTGCCAGCACAGGACTTGTTAATTCACCCCTCCACTTT. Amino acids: CASTGLVNSPLHF.

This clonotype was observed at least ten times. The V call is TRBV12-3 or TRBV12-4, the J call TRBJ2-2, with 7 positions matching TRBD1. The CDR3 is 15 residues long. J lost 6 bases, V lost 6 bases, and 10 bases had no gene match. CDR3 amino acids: CASSPLTGEAGELFF. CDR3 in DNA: TGTGCCAGCAGCCCACTAACAGGGGAAGCCGGGGAGCTGTTTTTT.

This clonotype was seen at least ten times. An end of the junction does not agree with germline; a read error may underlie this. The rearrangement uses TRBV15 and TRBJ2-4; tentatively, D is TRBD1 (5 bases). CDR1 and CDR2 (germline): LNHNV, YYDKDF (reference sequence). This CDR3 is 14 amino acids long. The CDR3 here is CATSNRQHKSIKYF. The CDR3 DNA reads TGTGCCACCAGCAACCGACAGCATAAGAGCATTAAGTACTTC. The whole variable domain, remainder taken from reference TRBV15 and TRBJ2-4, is DAMVIQNPRYQVTQFGKPVTLSCSQTLNHNVMYWYQQKSSQAPKLLFHYYDKDFNNEADTPDNFQSRRPNTSFCFLDIRSPGLGDTAMYLCATSNRQHKSIKYFGAGTRLSVL.

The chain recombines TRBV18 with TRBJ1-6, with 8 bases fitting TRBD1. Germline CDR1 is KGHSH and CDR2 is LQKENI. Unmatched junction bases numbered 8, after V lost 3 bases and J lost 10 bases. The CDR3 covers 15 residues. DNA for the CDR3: TGTGCCAGCTCACCCGACAGGGGAGGGGCCTCACCCCTCCACTTT. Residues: CASSPDRGGASPLHF.

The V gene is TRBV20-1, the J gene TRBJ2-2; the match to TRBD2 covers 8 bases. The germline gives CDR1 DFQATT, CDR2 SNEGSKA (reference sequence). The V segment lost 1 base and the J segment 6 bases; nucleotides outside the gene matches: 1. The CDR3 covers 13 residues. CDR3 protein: CSARAGGAGELFF. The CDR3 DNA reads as TGCAGTGCTAGAGCGGGGGGGGCCGGGGAGCTGTTTTTT.

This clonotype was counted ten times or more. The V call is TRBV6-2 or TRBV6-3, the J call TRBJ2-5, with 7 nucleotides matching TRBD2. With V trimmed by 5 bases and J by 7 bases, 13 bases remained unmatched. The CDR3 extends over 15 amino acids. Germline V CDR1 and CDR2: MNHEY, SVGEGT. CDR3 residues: CASSMTLGTIGTQYF. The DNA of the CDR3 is TGTGCCAGCAGTATGACCCTTGGGACTATTGGGACCCAGTACTTC.